This T cell receptor beta chain was found in a study of blood T cell repertoires in COVID-19. Assay used: immunoSEQ multiplex PCR; TCRdb lists only in-frame clones, some missing. The data contain roughly 100,000 clones, roughly 80% of them singletons. Trimming at V came to 7 bases and at J to 9 bases, leaving 8 bases not matched to a gene. The CDR3 loop spans 13 amino acids. Germline V gene lookup returns CDR1 SNHLY and CDR2 FYNNEI. J is TRBJ2-4 and V is TRBV2, with 8 bases that match TRBD2. This TCR derives from a woman aged 70-85 years with acute or convalescent COVID-19. Sequencing was done on a sample of peripheral blood. The CDR3 DNA sequence: TGTGCCAGCAATGGGGTCGGGGGGGCCATTCAGTACTTC. Translating it yields CASNGVGGAIQYF.